This passage covers 32 T cell receptor beta chains from one sample sequenced in a study of blood T cell repertoires in COVID-19. This table comes from immunoSEQ multiplex PCR, and its TCRdb copy is limited to in-frame clones, with some not included. The table shows roughly 300,000 clones, with 81% occurring only once. What was sequenced was peripheral blood. Every receptor here comes from a woman aged 55-70 years with active or convalescent COVID-19.

The chain employs TRBV7-6 and TRBJ2-7; D is possibly TRBD2 (5 bases). V was cut by 5 bases and J by 11 bases, with 13 bases left in between. CDR3 length equals 11 residues. The germline V gene encodes CDR1 SGHVS and CDR2 FNYEAQ. The CDR3 loop is CASSDGLREYF. Written as DNA, the CDR3 is TGTGCCAGCAGCGATGGGCTGCGGGAGTACTTC.

The CDR3 DNA reads as TGCGCCAGCAGCCCTAGGACTAGCGGGGGGGCGTGGAATGAGCAGTTCTTC. This encodes CASSPRTSGGAWNEQFF. The chain couples TRBV4-3 to TRBJ2-1, with 15 bases fitting TRBD2. There are 17 residues in the CDR3. Germline V gene data show CDR1 as LGHNA and CDR2 as YSLEER. V shed 4 bases, J shed 7 bases, and the junction held 8 bases outside the gene matches.

This chain links TRBV4-2 with TRBJ2-7; 10 bases are a match to TRBD2. Germline CDR1 reads LGHNA; CDR2 reads YNFKEQ. The CDR3 spans 17 residues. With V trimmed by 0 bases and J by 0 bases, 5 bases remained unmatched. The CDR3 is CASSQDTSGARSYEQYF. Written as DNA, the CDR3 is TGTGCCAGCAGCCAAGATACTAGCGGGGCCCGCTCCTACGAGCAGTACTTC.

The chain carries TRBV4-3 and TRBJ1-2; possibly TRBD1 for D (5 bases). In germline, CDR1 is LGHNA, CDR2 YSLEER. The CDR3 loop spans 18 amino acids. Trimming stripped 4 bases from V and 1 base from J, with 22 bases between. CDR3 bases: TGCGCCAGCAGCCGACACGATTTTTCGGGGGGATTTAACTATGGCTACACCTTC. Translation gives CASSRHDFSGGFNYGYTF.

The chain uses TRBV11-3 and TRBJ1-1; D is uncertain. Deletions cut 3 bases from V and 1 base from J, with 6 bases between. The CDR3 spans 13 residues. From germline, CDR1 is SGHNT and CDR2 YENEEA. In DNA form, the CDR3 reads TGTGCCAGCAGCTTCCATCCGAACACTGAAGCTTTCTTT. Amino acid sequence: CASSFHPNTEAFF.

The rearrangement uses TRBV5-4 and TRBJ1-1; possibly TRBD1 for D (5 bases). The V gene lost 0 bases and the J gene lost 5 bases, with 17 bases spanning the gap. The germline CDR1 and CDR2 sequences are SGHNT and YYREEE (reference sequence). CDR3 size: 16 residues. The CDR3 is CASSLDGDWRRTEAFF. CDR3 bases: TGTGCCAGCAGCTTGGACGGGGACTGGAGGCGAACTGAAGCTTTCTTT.

For the CDR3, the DNA is TGTGCCAGTAGTGCCCTAGCGGCCTCCTACGAGCAGTACTTC. Amino acids: CASSALAASYEQYF. The genes are TRBV19 and TRBJ2-7; 7 nucleotides align to TRBD2. Germline V gene lookup returns CDR1 LNHDA and CDR2 SQIVND (reference sequence). The CDR3 has 14 amino acids. V gave up 5 bases and J gave up 0 bases; unmatched junction bases: 4.

This clone occurred once. The CDR3, as DNA: TGTGCCACCAGCAATAGTTTGAGGAAGAACACTGAAGCTTTCTTT. Translating it yields CATSNSLRKNTEAFF. V gene TRBV15 combines with J gene TRBJ1-1; D not certain. Germline values: CDR1 LNHNV, CDR2 YYDKDF (reference sequence). Trimming took 4 bases from V and 1 from J, leaving 13 bases between them. There are 15 residues in the CDR3. Supplemented by reference TRBV15 and TRBJ1-1, the full variable domain reads DAMVIQNPRYQVTQFGKPVTLSCSQTLNHNVMYWYQQKSSQAPKLLFHYYDKDFNNEADTPDNFQSRRPNTSFCFLDIRSPGLGDTAMYLCATSNSLRKNTEAFFGQGTRLTVV.

The chain employs TRBV27 and TRBJ2-1; the D gene is possibly TRBD1 (5 bases). This CDR3 spans 13 amino acids. CDR1 is MNHEY and CDR2 is SMNVEV in the germline V gene (reference sequence). Trimming removed 0 bases at V and 8 bases at J, with 8 bases between. The CDR3 DNA sequence: TGTGCCAGCAGTTTATCTGACAGCGATGAGCAGTTCTTC. It specifies CASSLSDSDEQFF.

V and J are TRBV9 and TRBJ1-2, with a possible D match to TRBD1 (6 bases). The CDR3 length is 13 residues. V was cut by 4 bases and J by 4 bases, with 11 bases left in between. CDR1 is SGDLS, CDR2 YYNGEE, per germline. The CDR3: CASSHRDSYGYTF. CDR3 sequence (DNA): TGTGCCAGCAGCCACAGGGATAGCTATGGCTACACCTTC.

V and J are TRBV2 and TRBJ1-5; no reliable D call. Trimming removed 6 bases at V and 5 bases at J, with 5 bases between. Germline values: CDR1 SNHLY, CDR2 FYNNEI. The CDR3 loop spans 11 amino acids. CDR3 sequence (DNA): TGTGCCAGCAGGAGGGATCAGCCCCAGCATTTT. This codes for CASRRDQPQHF.

In DNA, the CDR3 is TGTGCCAGCAGCCAAGATATTAGCGGGACAAACATTCAGTACTTC. Translated: CASSQDISGTNIQYF. The chain links TRBV3-1 (or the pseudogene TRBV3-2) to TRBJ2-4; 8 bases map to TRBD2. V was clipped by 0 bases and J by 6 bases; unmatched bases: 4. The CDR3 is 15 amino acids. Per the germline V gene, CDR1 is LGHDT and CDR2 is YNNKEL (reference sequence).

This clone was counted only a few times. The chain uses TRBV12-3 or TRBV12-4 and TRBJ1-2, with a weak D call TRBD1 (5 bases). Trimming took off 4 bases at V and 4 bases at J, with 10 bases between the two ends. The CDR3 covers 13 residues. The CDR3 DNA reads as TGTGCCAGCAGTTCGACAGTTCCCTATGGCTACACCTTC. Protein sequence: CASSSTVPYGYTF.

The J gene is TRBJ2-2, the V gene TRBV7-2; 10 positions match TRBD2. The CDR3 is made up of 14 amino acids. The V segment lost 6 bases and the J segment 7 bases; nucleotides outside the gene matches: 5. Per germline, CDR1 SGHTA and CDR2 FQGNSA. Written as DNA, the CDR3 is TGTGCCAGCAGTAGCGGGGGGCCGATCGGGGAGCTGTTTTTT. Amino acid sequence: CASSSGGPIGELFF.

This rearrangement joins TRBV18 to TRBJ2-3; 10 bases are a match to TRBD2. J gave up 6 bases and V 3 bases, and 6 bases lay outside the gene matches. Per germline, CDR1 KGHSH and CDR2 LQKENI. The CDR3 length is 15 residues. The CDR3, as DNA: TGTGCCAGCTCACCTCAAGCGGGGGGGCAGGATACGCAGTATTTT. Its protein is CASSPQAGGQDTQYF.

The CDR3 loop reads CATSSPLNYGYTF. For the CDR3, the DNA is TGTGCCACCAGCAGCCCCCTGAACTATGGCTACACCTTC. The rearrangement links TRBV15 to TRBJ1-2; D is unresolved. Germline loops: CDR1 LNHNV, CDR2 YYDKDF (reference sequence). With 3 bases removed from V and 2 bases from J, the gap between germline ends came to 7 bases. CDR3 size: 13 residues.

The chain links TRBV5-1 to TRBJ2-5, with 9 bases fitting TRBD1. Germline V CDR1 and CDR2: SGHRS, YFSETQ. Trimming at V came to 0 bases and at J to 5 bases, leaving 8 bases not matched to a gene. CDR3 length: 16 amino acids. The CDR3 loop reads CASSLATGGAWETQYF. CDR3 nucleotides: TGCGCCAGCAGCTTGGCCACAGGGGGCGCCTGGGAGACCCAGTACTTC.

Concerning this clone itself: Germline is not matched at one junction end, which may reflect a read error. This chain uses TRBV19 with TRBJ1-6; D is ambiguous. Germline V gives CDR1 LNHDA, CDR2 SQIVND (reference sequence). This CDR3 spans 14 amino acids. This chain's CDR3 is CASTIQLGDSPLHF. The DNA of the CDR3 is TGTGCCAGTACTATACAACTTGGAGATTCACCCCTCCACTTT.

This clone was recorded at least ten times. The J gene is TRBJ2-1, the V gene TRBV5-4, with D tentatively TRBD1 (6 bases). The CDR3 totals 14 residues. V shed 4 bases and J shed 2 bases, with 10 bases lying between them. Germline V gene lookup returns CDR1 SGHNT and CDR2 YYREEE (reference sequence). The CDR3: CASSGQKTYNEQFF. The CDR3 DNA sequence: TGTGCCAGCAGCGGACAGAAAACCTACAATGAGCAGTTCTTC.

In this sample, this clone turned up once. J is TRBJ1-4 and V is TRBV19; 8 nucleotides agree with TRBD1. V was pared by 5 bases and J by 7 bases, with 9 bases of the junction left unmatched. Germline loops: CDR1 LNHDA, CDR2 SQIVND (reference sequence). The CDR3 spans 15 residues. The CDR3 region has the DNA TGTGCCAGTAGTTCCCGGACAGGGTGGGGTGAAAAACTGTTTTTT. It translates to CASSSRTGWGEKLFF.

The rearrangement joins TRBV5-1 to TRBJ1-2; 8 bases fit TRBD1. Germline V lookup: CDR1 SGHRS, CDR2 YFSETQ. With 0 bases clipped from V and 4 bases from J, the junction kept 2 bases outside the gene matches. The CDR3 sequence is 14 residues long. This CDR3 is CASSLEGQAYGYTF. CDR3 nucleotide sequence: TGCGCCAGCAGCTTGGAGGGACAGGCCTATGGCTACACCTTC.

J is TRBJ2-1 and V is TRBV27, with 7 bases matching TRBD1. The junction had 6 bases not matched to a gene; V was cut back by 4 bases and J by 0 bases. CDR3 length: 16 amino acids. The germline gives CDR1 MNHEY, CDR2 SMNVEV (reference sequence). The DNA of the CDR3 is TGTGCCAGCAGTTCCCCGGACAGGAGCTCCTACAATGAGCAGTTCTTC. Its translation: CASSSPDRSSYNEQFF.

This clone was detected many times. The chain combines TRBV5-6 with TRBJ2-7; TRBD2 matches 7 bases. The CDR3 sequence is 14 residues long. V dropped 4 bases and J dropped 2; count of bases not matched to a gene: 6. Germline loops: CDR1 SGHDT, CDR2 YYEEEE. The CDR3 region is CASSGGTKTYEQYF. The CDR3, as DNA: TGTGCCAGCAGCGGCGGGACTAAAACCTACGAGCAGTACTTC. Together with reference TRBV5-6 and TRBJ2-7, the CDR3 gives the full variable domain: DAGVTQSPTHLIKTRGQQVTLRCSPKSGHDTVSWYQQALGQGPQFIFQYYEEEERQRGNFPDRFSGHQFPNYSSELNVNALLLGDSALYLCASSGGTKTYEQYFGPGTRLTVT.

V gene TRBV21-1 combines with J gene TRBJ2-7; TRBD1, the table's D call, lacks a check against the DNA. TRBV21-1 is classified as a pseudogene. This CDR3 has 22 amino acids. The CDR3 nucleotides read TGTGCCAGCAGCAAAGAGCCCACTCCGGACAGGGACGAAGTTGTGGGTGACTACGAGCAGTACTTC. This gives the protein CASSKEPTPDRDEVVGDYEQYF.

This CDR3 is CASSPGGDGQGNGYTF. CDR3 sequence (DNA): TGTGCCAGCTCACCAGGGGGAGATGGACAGGGAAATGGCTACACCTTC. This chain uses TRBV18 with TRBJ1-2, with TRBD1 matching 8 bases. Germline CDR1 and CDR2: KGHSH and LQKENI. V dropped 2 bases and J dropped 6; count of bases not matched to a gene: 11. The length of the CDR3 is 16 residues.

The J gene is TRBJ2-5, the V gene TRBV6-1; weak D call: TRBD1 (7 bases). Trimming took off 2 bases at V and 1 base at J, with 14 bases between the two ends. CDR1 is MNHNS, CDR2 SASEGT, per germline. The CDR3 has 16 amino acids. CDR3 nucleotides: TGTGCCAGCAGTGAATGGACAGGAGGGGGCCAAGAGACCCAGTACTTC. This sequence encodes CASSEWTGGGQETQYF.

The chain has TRBV2 and TRBJ2-5, with 13 nucleotides matching TRBD2. CDR3 length: 17 amino acids. V trimming: 6 bases; J trimming: 1 base; junction bases outside the gene matches: 8. Germline CDR1 reads SNHLY; CDR2 reads FYNNEI. CDR3 in DNA: TGTGCCAGCAGATCAACCGGACTAGCGGGGGTCCAAGAGACCCAGTACTTC. Its translation is CASRSTGLAGVQETQYF.

This chain joins TRBV18 and TRBJ1-5; D possibly corresponds to TRBD1 (5 bases). Germline CDR1 reads KGHSH; CDR2 reads LQKENI. V shed 3 bases and J shed 4 bases, with 7 bases lying between them. The CDR3 is made up of 13 amino acids. The CDR3 nucleotides are TGTGCCAGCTCACCGGCAGGGAATCAGCCCCAGCATTTT. Its translation is CASSPAGNQPQHF.

V gene TRBV28 combines with J gene TRBJ1-5, with D unclear. The CDR3 sequence is 13 residues long. Trimming removed 3 bases from V and 15 bases from J, with 18 bases in between. Germline V gives CDR1 MDHEN, CDR2 SYDVKM. In nucleotides, the CDR3 is TGTGCCAGCAGTTTTTGGAGTTTACGAGTCTCGCATTTT. Its protein product is CASSFWSLRVSHF.

The chain couples TRBV6-5 to TRBJ1-4, with 8 bases lining up with TRBD1. CDR3 length: 15 amino acids. Germline V lookup: CDR1 MNHEY, CDR2 SVGAGI. V shed 2 bases, J shed 6 bases, and the junction held 5 bases outside the gene matches. As DNA, the CDR3 is TGTGCCAGCAGTTACCAGACAGGGGTGGATGAAAAACTGTTTTTT. Its translation is CASSYQTGVDEKLFF.

The V gene is TRBV30, the J gene TRBJ1-5; a weak D match, TRBD1 (5 bases). Trimming shortened V by 2 bases and J by 1 base, and 6 bases separated the two germline ends. CDR3 size: 13 residues. Looked up from germline, CDR1 is GTSNPN and CDR2 is SVGIG (reference sequence). The CDR3 nucleotides read TGTGCCTGGAGTCAGGGAAGCAATCAGCCCCAGCATTTT. It yields the protein CAWSQGSNQPQHF.

For this clone: A much more abundant neighbour one base away suggests this may be a read error. V usage is TRBV7-9 and J usage is TRBJ2-7; 10 bases fit TRBD1. V shed 6 bases, J shed 2 bases, and the junction held 4 bases outside the gene matches. The CDR3 runs 14 residues. The V gene's germline CDR1 is SEHNR and CDR2 FQNEAQ (reference sequence). The CDR3 coding sequence is TGTGCCAGCAGTTCCGGGACAGGGGCCTACGAGCAGTACTTC. It codes for CASSSGTGAYEQYF.